Listed below are T cell receptor beta chains from one sample, sequenced in a study of T cells expressing NK-cell markers. TCRdb reprocessed the 5' RACE reads; each CDR3 protein has one entry and no DNA is given. The listing contains 350,000 to 450,000 distinct CDR3 sequences. Sequenced: blood T cells: a sorted CD56 or NKG2C T cell subset, CD4+ or CD8+ T cells, or bulk PBMC T cells (not recorded which). Source of these receptors: a man aged 18-70 years in good health. CDR3s include the opening cysteine and the closing phenylalanine or tryptophan.

v_call	j_call	cdr3_aa
TRBV11-1	TRBJ2-2	CASSFKWFGVGTGELFF
TRBV20-1	TRBJ2-5	CSAAGPDGTQYF
TRBV5-5	TRBJ1-6	CASSSYRGSSYNSPLHF
TRBV3-1	TRBJ1-5	CASSQLPGGALGQPQHF
TRBV13	TRBJ2-2	CASSPRGTLNTGELFF
TRBV19	TRBJ2-1	CASSIITGEWSNEQFF
TRBV18	TRBJ2-6	CASSPDGVGANVLTF
TRBV7-8	TRBJ2-7	CASSFRAASYEQYF
TRBV20-1	TRBJ2-4	CSAANQGNIQYF
TRBV7-9	TRBJ2-7	CASSLAGTSGKYF
TRBV7-6	TRBJ1-2	CASSLVSRGDPPNYGYTF
TRBV11-2	TRBJ1-2	CASSPVSESNYGYTF
TRBV9	TRBJ2-5	CASSVAPGQVSTQYF
TRBV6-4	TRBJ2-1	CASSSSGAGYNEQFF
TRBV6-5	TRBJ2-1	CASSSASGGRYNEQFF
TRBV6-5	TRBJ1-1	CASRQNNRGMDTEAFF
TRBV3-1	TRBJ1-6	CASSLRTHNSPLHF
TRBV28	TRBJ1-2	CASRSRTDTNYGYTF
TRBV7-8	TRBJ1-1	CASSLGLSPNTEAFF
TRBV6-1	TRBJ2-1	CASSEVLGGGGNEQFF
TRBV6-1	TRBJ2-2	CASSPHEGLDTGELFF
TRBV11-2	TRBJ2-2	CASSLSLLGARGTGELFF
TRBV29-1	TRBJ1-1	CSAGRGARSTEAFF
TRBV14	TRBJ2-3	CASSQDLYRPDTQYF
TRBV12-3/TRBV12-4	TRBJ2-3	CASRHGQGRADTQYF
TRBV12-3/TRBV12-4	TRBJ2-2	CASSLSPYSNTGELFF
TRBV9	TRBJ2-7	CASSPRPRYEQYF
TRBV19	TRBJ1-6	CASTLRDRGQSPLHF
TRBV20-1	TRBJ2-5	CSARERDTWYQETQYF
TRBV18	TRBJ2-7	CASHRRGEPYEQYF
TRBV11-2	TRBJ2-2	CASSFPTSGGTRNTGELFF
TRBV11-2	TRBJ2-7	CASSLERQGVVTYEQYF
TRBV5-8	TRBJ2-7	CASSLVMWAQAYEQYF
TRBV7-2	TRBJ2-1	CASSLPSQALGGNEQFF
TRBV18	TRBJ2-5	CASSRGTGGRETQYF
TRBV7-2	TRBJ2-3	CASSLRASGLSTDTQYF
TRBV14	TRBJ2-1	CASSQEWGTSGPSSYNEQFF
TRBV7-2	TRBJ1-5	CASSSVRGPQHF
TRBV18	TRBJ2-5	CASSPQTGSGETQYF
TRBV6-5	TRBJ1-3	CASSYRGRGLSSGNTIYF
TRBV4-2	TRBJ2-2	CASSQVSRGNTGELFF
TRBV5-1	TRBJ2-3	CASSYSSGGANTQYF
TRBV25-1	TRBJ1-6	CASSVAGDYSPLHF
TRBV5-5	TRBJ2-3	CASSSDRRSTDTQYF
TRBV27	TRBJ2-3	CASSYRDSGTDTQYF
TRBV5-1	TRBJ2-2	CASSRPGLATGELFF
TRBV19	TRBJ2-5	CASSTPRGGGIQETQYF
TRBV30	TRBJ1-6	CAWSVPGYNSPLHF